This T cell receptor beta chain originates from a study of OX40 agonist ivuxolimab in advanced cancers. Produced via immunoSEQ multiplex PCR; TCRdb's table is partial and in-frame only. The sample has over 65,000 clones, approximately 90% seen once; the top ten hold 0.53%. This sample comprised CD4+ or CD8+ T cells sorted from blood, obtained in a trial of the OX40 agonist ivuxolimab. The sequence was obtained from an adult with an advanced solid tumor such as melanoma, head and neck, liver or kidney cancer.

This CDR3 is CASGTTVRTSGRYNEQFF. The CDR3 DNA sequence: TGTGCCAGCGGGACGACGGTTCGGACTAGCGGGAGGTACAATGAGCAGTTCTTC. The V and J genes are TRBV7-3 and TRBJ2-1, with TRBD2 matching 14 bases. The CDR3 extends over 18 amino acids. CDR1 is SGHTA, CDR2 FQGTGA, per germline. V lost 8 bases, J lost 4 bases, and 13 bases stayed unmatched.